What follows describes a single T cell receptor (beta chain). Germline CDR1 is MDHEN and CDR2 is SYDVKM. CDR3 length: 14 residues. The J segment lost 3 bases and the V segment lost 5 bases, leaving 5 bases of the junction unmatched. Those who participated ranged in age from about 18 to 89 years and resided in about two dozen US areas. Cohorts were based on clinical histories the participants reported. Two negative PCRs, clearance, or symptom resolution had been documented for recovered Cohort 3 donors. Assay used: immunoSEQ multiplex PCR; TCRdb lists only in-frame clones, some missing. Here the sample spans roughly 250,000 clones, 80% to 90% being singletons. These data come from a study of blood T cell repertoires in COVID-19. Looking at the study overall: PBMCs, B-cell-depleted T cells, or T cells were the source of the cDNA or gDNA that made up the material.

This sequence joins TRBV28 and TRBJ1-1; 8 positions match TRBD1. Source material: PBMCs or T cells enriched from blood (not recorded which). This TCR derives from a woman younger than 45 who had recovered from COVID-19. The CDR3 is CASSGQGIYTEAFF. The CDR3 DNA reads as TGTGCCAGCAGTGGACAGGGTATATACACTGAAGCTTTCTTT.